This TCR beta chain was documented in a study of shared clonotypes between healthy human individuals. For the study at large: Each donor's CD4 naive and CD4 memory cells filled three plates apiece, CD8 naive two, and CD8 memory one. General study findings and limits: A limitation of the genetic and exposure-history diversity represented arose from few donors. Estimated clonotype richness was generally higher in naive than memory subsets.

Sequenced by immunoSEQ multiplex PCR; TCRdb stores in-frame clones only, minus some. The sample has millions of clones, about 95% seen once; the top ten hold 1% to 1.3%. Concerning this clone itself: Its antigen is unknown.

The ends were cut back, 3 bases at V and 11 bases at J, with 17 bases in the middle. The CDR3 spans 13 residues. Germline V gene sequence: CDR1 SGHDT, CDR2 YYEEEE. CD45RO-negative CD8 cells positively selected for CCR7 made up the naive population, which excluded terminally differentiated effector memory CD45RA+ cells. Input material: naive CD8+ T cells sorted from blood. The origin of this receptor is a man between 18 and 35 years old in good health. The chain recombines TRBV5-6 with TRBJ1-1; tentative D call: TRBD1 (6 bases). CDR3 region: CASSWEGGLDAFF. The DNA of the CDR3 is TGTGCCAGCAGCTGGGAGGGGGGCCTCGACGCTTTCTTT.